This T cell receptor beta chain was observed in a study of blood T cell repertoires in COVID-19 (dated by TCRdb to between 2020 and 2021). With regard to the full study: Samples covering the acute and convalescent phases of COVID-19 were provided by collaborators in the United States, Italy and Spain. The material from the prospective study consisted of cDNA or gDNA derived from T cells, B-cell-depleted T cells, or PBMCs. A freely available public database, intended as a resource for researchers studying the immune response to SARS-CoV-2, is where the repertoires were released. Nearly every sample came with metadata listing a de-identified subject ID, COVID-19 status, age in years and sex. Where HLA class I and class II types were available, the types were taken from metadata supplied by the sample provider, not from assay-based typing. Samples came from the ongoing ImmuneRACE study (first 160 participants) plus 1,254 subjects from 6 global collaborators. The dataset comprised deeply sampled blood TCRbeta repertoires from subjects exposed to, actively infected with, or recovered from COVID-19.

CDR1 and CDR2 are read off the germline V gene as SNHLY and FYNNEI. Including cysteine and phenylalanine, the CDR3 has 13 amino acids. Just the 39-base CDR3 DNA is kept, in frame starting at base 1. V is trimmed back by 6 bases and J by 7 bases, and the junction contains 4 bases that no gene match accounts for. Worth noting for this clone: This receptor's antigen is unknown. Nothing much larger sits one base from this clone, and base qualities are not available.

The immunoSEQ Assay, a bias-controlled multiplex PCR, was used to amplify TCRbeta CDR3 regions from genomic DNA. On the authors' methods: Within the assay, amplification of reference gene primers was used to estimate how many nucleated cells each sample contained. To quantify the absolute abundance of each unique TCRbeta CDR3 rearrangement, sequence reads were collapsed and filtered. Productive Simpson clonality was computed per sample as the square root of Simpson's diversity index over productive rearrangements. TCRdb retrieved this table from immuneACCESS and kept in-frame rearrangements only. Not all clones are present; in checked studies, unresolved V genes account for under half, and no reason is known for the remainder. Clonal size and the V and J genes are those of that table, whereas D and trimming came from the DNA. For this sample there are some 120,000 clones; more than 90% appear just once. Over 3.5% of the sample rests with the top ten.

General study outcomes and caveats: Clinical and demographic metadata were provided uncurated, with the amount varying by source and participant.

Collaborating institutions collected whole blood in K2EDTA tubes following their own protocols. For TCRbeta analysis, collaborator samples were shipped as frozen whole blood, as isolated PBMCs, or as DNA extracted from either sample type. The clonotype originates from a man aged 45-65 years with active COVID-19. Sequencing was done on a sample of peripheral blood. The rearranged segments are TRBV2 and TRBJ2-5, and 11 junction bases match TRBD2. The CDR3 protein sequence reads: CASRGTSGGTQYF. In nucleotides, the sequence is TGTGCCAGCAGGGGGACTAGCGGAGGGACCCAGTACTTC. Extended through the reference TRBV2 and TRBJ2-5 proteins, this CDR3 yields the full variable domain: EPEVTQTPSHQVTQMGQEVILRCVPISNHLYFYWYRQILGQKVEFLVSFYNNEISEKSEIFDDQFSVERPDGSNFTLKIRSTKLEDSAMYFCASRGTSGGTQYFGPGTRLLVL.